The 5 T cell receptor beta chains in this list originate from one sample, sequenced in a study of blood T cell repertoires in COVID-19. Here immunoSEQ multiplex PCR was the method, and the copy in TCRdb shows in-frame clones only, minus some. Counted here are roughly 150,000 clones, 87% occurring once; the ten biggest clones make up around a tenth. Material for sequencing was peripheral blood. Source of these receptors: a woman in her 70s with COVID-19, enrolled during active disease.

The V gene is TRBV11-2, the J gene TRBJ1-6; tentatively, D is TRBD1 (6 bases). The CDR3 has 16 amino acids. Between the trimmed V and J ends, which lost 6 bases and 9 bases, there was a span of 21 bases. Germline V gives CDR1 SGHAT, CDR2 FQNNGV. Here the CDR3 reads CASSRLNLGGGSPLHF. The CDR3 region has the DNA TGTGCCAGCAGTCGATTAAATTTAGGGGGGGGTTCACCCCTCCACTTT. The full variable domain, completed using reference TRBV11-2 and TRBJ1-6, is EAGVAQSPRYKIIEKRQSVAFWCNPISGHATLYWYQQILGQGPKLLIQFQNNGVVDDSQLPKDRFSAERLKGVDSTLKIQPAKLEDSAVYLCASSRLNLGGGSPLHFGNGTRLTVT.

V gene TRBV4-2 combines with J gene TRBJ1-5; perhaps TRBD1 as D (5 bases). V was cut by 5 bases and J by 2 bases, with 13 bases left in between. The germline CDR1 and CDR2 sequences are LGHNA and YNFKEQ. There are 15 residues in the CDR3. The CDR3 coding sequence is TGTGCCAGCAGCTTACAGGTACTTGGCAATCAGCCCCAGCATTTT. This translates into CASSLQVLGNQPQHF.

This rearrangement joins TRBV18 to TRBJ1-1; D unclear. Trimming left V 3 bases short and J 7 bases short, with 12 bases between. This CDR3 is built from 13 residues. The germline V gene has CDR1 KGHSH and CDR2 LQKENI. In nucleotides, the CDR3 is TGTGCCAGCTCACCTGGGCAGGAGGTTGAAGCTTTCTTT. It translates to CASSPGQEVEAFF.

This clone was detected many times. The CDR3 protein is CASRETGGVSGNTIYF. CDR3 DNA sequence: TGTGCCAGCAGGGAAACAGGCGGCGTCTCTGGAAACACCATATATTTT. The chain is built from TRBV28 and TRBJ1-3; weak D call: TRBD1 (5 bases). Germline V gene sequence: CDR1 MDHEN, CDR2 SYDVKM. This CDR3 contains 16 residues. The V end was cut by 6 bases, the J end by 0 bases, with 15 bases between. Drawing the rest from reference TRBV28 and TRBJ1-3, the complete variable domain is DVKVTQSSRYLVKRTGEKVFLECVQDMDHENMFWYRQDPGLGLRLIYFSYDVKMKEKGDIPEGYSVSREKKERFSLILESASTNQTSMYLCASRETGGVSGNTIYFGEGSWLTVV.

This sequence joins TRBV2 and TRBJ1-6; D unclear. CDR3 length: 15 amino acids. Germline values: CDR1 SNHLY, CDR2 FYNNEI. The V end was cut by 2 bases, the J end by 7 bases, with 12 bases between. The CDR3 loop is CASSEFGIENSPLHF. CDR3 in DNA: TGTGCCAGCAGTGAATTCGGGATTGAGAATTCACCCCTCCACTTT.